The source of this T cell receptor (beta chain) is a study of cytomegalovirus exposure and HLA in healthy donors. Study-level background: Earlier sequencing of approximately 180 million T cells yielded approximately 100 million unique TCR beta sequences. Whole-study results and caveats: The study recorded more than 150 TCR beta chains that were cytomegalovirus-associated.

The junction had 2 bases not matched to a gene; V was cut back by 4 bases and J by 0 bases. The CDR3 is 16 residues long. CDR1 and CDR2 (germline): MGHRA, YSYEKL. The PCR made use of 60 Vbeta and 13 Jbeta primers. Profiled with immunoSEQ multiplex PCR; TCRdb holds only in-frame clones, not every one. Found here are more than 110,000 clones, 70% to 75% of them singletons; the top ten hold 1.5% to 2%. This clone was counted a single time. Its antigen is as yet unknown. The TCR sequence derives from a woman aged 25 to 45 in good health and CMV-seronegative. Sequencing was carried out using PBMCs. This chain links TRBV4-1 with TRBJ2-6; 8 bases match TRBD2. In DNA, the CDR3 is TGCGCCAGCAGCCGAACTAGCGGCTCTGGGGCCAACGTCCTGACTTTC. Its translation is CASSRTSGSGANVLTF.